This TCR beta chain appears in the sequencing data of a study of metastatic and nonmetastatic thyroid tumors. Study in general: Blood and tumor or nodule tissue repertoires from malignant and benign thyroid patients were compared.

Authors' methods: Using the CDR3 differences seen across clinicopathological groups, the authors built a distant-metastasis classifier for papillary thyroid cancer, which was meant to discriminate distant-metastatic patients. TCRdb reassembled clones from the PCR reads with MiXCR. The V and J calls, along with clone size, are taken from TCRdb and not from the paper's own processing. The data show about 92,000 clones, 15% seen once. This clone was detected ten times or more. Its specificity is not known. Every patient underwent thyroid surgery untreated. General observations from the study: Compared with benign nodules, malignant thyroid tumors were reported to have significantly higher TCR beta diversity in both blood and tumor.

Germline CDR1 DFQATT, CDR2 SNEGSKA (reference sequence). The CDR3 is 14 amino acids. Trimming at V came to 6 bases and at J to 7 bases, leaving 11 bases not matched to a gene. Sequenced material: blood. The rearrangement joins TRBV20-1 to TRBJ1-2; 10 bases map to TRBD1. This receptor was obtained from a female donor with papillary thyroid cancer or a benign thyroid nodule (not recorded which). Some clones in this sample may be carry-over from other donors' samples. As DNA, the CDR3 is TGCAGTGCGAGGCGGACAGGGGGTTGGGGTGGCTACACCTTC. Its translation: CSARRTGGWGGYTF.